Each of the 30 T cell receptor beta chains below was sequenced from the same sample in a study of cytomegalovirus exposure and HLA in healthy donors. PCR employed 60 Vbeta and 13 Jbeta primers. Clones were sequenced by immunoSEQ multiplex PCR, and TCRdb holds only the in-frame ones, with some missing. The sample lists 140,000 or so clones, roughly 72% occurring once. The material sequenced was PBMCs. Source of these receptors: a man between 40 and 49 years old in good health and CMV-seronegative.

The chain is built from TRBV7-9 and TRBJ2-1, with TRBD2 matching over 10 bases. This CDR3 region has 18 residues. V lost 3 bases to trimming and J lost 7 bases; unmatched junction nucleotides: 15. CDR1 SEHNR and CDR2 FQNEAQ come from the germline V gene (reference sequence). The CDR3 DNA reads TGTGCCAGCAGCTTTTCCTCGATAGCGGGAGGTCCGGGAAATGAGCAGTTCTTC. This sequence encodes CASSFSSIAGGPGNEQFF.

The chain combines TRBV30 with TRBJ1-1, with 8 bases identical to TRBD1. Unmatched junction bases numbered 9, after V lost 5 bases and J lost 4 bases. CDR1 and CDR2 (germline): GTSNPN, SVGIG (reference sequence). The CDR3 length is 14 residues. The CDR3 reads CAWADTGGVTEAFF. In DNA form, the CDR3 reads TGTGCCTGGGCCGATACAGGGGGGGTCACTGAAGCTTTCTTT.

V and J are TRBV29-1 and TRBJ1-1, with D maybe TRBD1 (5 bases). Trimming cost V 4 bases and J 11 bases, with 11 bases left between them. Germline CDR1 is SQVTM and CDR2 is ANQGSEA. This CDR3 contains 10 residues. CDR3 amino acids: CSVGEGSAFF. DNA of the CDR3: TGCAGCGTTGGGGAGGGGTCGGCTTTCTTT. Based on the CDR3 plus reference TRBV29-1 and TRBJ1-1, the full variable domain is SAVISQKPSRDICQRGTSLTIQCQVDSQVTMMFWYRQQPGQSLTLIATANQGSEATYESGFVIDKFPISRPNLTFSTLTVSNMSPEDSSIYLCSVGEGSAFFGQGTRLTVV.

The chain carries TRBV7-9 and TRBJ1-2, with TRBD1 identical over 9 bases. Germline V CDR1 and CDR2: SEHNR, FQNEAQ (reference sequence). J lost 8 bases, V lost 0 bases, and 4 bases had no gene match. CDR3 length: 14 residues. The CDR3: CASSLAHRGLGYTF. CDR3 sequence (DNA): TGTGCCAGCAGCTTAGCGCACAGGGGGCTCGGCTACACCTTC.

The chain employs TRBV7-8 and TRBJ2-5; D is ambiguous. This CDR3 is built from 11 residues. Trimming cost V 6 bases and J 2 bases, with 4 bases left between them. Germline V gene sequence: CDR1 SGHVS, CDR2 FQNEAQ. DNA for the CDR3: TGTGCCAGCAGTCTTCAAGAGACCCAGTACTTC. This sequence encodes CASSLQETQYF.

CDR3 in amino acids: CASSLYGTGDSGNTIYF. DNA for the CDR3: TGTGCCAGCAGTTTATACGGGACAGGGGACTCTGGAAACACCATATATTTT. This sequence joins TRBV27 and TRBJ1-3; TRBD1 matches at 10 bases. V gave up 1 base and J gave up 0 bases; unmatched junction bases: 3. The CDR3 extends over 17 amino acids. Germline CDR1 MNHEY, CDR2 SMNVEV (reference sequence).

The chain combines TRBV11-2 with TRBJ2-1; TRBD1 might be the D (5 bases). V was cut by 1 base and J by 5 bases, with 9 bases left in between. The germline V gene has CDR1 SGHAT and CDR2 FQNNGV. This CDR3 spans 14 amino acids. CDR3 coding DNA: TGTGCCAGCAGCTTAGGCCCCAGGGACAATGAGCAGTTCTTC. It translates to CASSLGPRDNEQFF.

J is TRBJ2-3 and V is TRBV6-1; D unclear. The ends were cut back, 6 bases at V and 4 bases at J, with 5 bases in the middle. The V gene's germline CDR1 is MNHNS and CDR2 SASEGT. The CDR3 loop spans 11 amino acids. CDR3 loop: CASRIADTQYF. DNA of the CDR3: TGTGCCAGCAGGATAGCAGATACGCAGTATTTT.

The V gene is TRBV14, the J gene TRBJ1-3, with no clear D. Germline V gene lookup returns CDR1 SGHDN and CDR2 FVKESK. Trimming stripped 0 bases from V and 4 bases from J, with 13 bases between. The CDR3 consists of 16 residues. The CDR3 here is CASSQDPRVHGNTIYF. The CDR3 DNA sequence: TGTGCCAGCAGCCAAGATCCTCGGGTGCACGGAAACACCATATATTTT.

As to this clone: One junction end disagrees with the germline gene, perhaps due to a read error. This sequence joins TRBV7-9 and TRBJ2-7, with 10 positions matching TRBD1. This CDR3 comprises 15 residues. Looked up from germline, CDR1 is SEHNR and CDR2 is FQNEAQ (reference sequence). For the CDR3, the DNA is TGTTCCAGCAGCTTGGGGGACAGGGGTGGCTACGAGCAGTACTTC. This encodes CSSSLGDRGGYEQYF.

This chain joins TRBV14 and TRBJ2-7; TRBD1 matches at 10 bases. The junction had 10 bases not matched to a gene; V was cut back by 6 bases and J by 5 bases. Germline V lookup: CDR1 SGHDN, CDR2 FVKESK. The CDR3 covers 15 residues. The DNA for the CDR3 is TGTGCCAGCAGTACCCTCGGGACAGGGGTCCACGAGCAGTACTTC. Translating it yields CASSTLGTGVHEQYF.

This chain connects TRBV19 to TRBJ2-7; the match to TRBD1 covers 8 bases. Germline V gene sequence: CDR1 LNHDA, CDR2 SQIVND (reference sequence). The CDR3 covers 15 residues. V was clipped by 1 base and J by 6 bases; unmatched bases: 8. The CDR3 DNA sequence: TGTGCCAGTAGTATAGTTGGTGCAGGGGGCGTCGAGCAGTACTTC. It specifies CASSIVGAGGVEQYF.

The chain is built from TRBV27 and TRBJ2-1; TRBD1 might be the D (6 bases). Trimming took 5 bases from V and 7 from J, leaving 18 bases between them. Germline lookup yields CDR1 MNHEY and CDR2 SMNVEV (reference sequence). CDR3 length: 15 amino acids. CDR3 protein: CASSLQGRGLNEQFF. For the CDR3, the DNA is TGTGCCAGCAGTCTCCAGGGGCGCGGGTTGAATGAGCAGTTCTTC.

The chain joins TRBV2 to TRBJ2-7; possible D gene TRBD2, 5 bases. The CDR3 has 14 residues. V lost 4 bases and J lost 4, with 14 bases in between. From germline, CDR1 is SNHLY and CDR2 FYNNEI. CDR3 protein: CASSAAPERYEQYF. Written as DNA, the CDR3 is TGTGCCAGCAGTGCGGCACCGGAGCGGTACGAGCAGTACTTC.

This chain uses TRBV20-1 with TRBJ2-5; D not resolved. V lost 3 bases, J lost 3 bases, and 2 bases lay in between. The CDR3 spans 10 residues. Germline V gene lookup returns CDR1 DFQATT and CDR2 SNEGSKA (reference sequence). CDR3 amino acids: CSASEETQYF. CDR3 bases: TGCAGTGCTAGCGAAGAGACCCAGTACTTC.

CDR3: CASSHYRGLDTNTEAFF. CDR3 in DNA: TGTGCCAGCAGCCACTACAGGGGGCTAGACACCAACACTGAAGCTTTCTTT. The V gene is TRBV13, the J gene TRBJ1-1; 9 nucleotides match TRBD1. V was clipped by 5 bases and J by 2 bases; unmatched bases: 12. There are 17 residues in the CDR3. The germline V gene encodes CDR1 PRHDT and CDR2 FYEKMQ (reference sequence). The full variable domain, rest sourced from reference TRBV13 and TRBJ1-1, is AAGVIQSPRHLIKEKRETATLKCYPIPRHDTVYWYQQGPGQDPQFLISFYEKMQSDKGSIPDRFSAQQFSDYHSELNMSSLELGDSALYFCASSHYRGLDTNTEAFFGQGTRLTVV.

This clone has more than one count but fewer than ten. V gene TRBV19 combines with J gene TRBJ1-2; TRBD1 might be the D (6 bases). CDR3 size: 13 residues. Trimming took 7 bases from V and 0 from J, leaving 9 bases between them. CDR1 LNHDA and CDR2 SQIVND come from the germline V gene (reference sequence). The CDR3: CASMDRANYGYTF. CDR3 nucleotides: TGTGCCAGTATGGACAGAGCTAACTATGGCTACACCTTC.

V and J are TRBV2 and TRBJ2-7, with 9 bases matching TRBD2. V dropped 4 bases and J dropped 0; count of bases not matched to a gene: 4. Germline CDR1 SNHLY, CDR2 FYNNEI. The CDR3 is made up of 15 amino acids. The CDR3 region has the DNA TGTGCCAGCAGTGCGACTAGCGGAAACTCCTACGAGCAGTACTTC. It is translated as CASSATSGNSYEQYF. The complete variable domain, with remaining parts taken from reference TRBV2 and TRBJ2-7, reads EPEVTQTPSHQVTQMGQEVILRCVPISNHLYFYWYRQILGQKVEFLVSFYNNEISEKSEIFDDQFSVERPDGSNFTLKIRSTKLEDSAMYFCASSATSGNSYEQYFGPGTRLTVT.

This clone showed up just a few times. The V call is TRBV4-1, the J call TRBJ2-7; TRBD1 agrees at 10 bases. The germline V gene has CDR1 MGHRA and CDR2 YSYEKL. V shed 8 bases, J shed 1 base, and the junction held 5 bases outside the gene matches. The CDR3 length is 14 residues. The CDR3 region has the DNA TGCGCCAGCGGACCGGGACAGGGGTCCTACGAGCAGTACTTC. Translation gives CASGPGQGSYEQYF.

This CDR3 is CASSSTGEETQYF. The CDR3 DNA reads as TGTGCCAGCAGTTCCACGGGGGAGGAGACCCAGTACTTC. V usage is TRBV27 and J usage is TRBJ2-5; maybe TRBD2 (6 bases). CDR3 length: 13 residues. Trimming shortened V by 4 bases and J by 5 bases, and 11 bases separated the two germline ends. Germline V gene lookup returns CDR1 MNHEY and CDR2 SMNVEV (reference sequence).

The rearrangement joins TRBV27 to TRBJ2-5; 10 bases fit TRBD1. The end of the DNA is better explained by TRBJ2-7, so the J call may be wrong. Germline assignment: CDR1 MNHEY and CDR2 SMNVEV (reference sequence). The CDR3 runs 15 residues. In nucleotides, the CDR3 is TGTGCCAGCAGTTTTTCCGGGACAGGGGTCTACGAGCAGTACTTC. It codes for CASSFSGTGVYEQYF.

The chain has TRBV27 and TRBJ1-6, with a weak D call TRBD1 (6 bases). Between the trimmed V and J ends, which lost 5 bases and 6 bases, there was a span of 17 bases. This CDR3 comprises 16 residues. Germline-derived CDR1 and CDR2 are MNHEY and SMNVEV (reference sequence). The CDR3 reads CASSQYKGGTNSPLHF. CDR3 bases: TGTGCCAGCAGTCAATACAAGGGGGGGACTAATTCACCCCTCCACTTT.

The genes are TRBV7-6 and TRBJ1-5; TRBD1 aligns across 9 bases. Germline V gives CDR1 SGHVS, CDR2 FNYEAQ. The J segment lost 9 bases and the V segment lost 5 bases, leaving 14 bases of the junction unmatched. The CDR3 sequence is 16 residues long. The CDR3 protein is CASSEEMGQGHMPQHF. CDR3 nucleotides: TGTGCCAGCAGCGAGGAGATGGGACAGGGCCATATGCCCCAGCATTTT.

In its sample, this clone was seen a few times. The chain's CDR3 is CASSPQGSSTDTQYF. The CDR3 DNA reads TGTGCCAGCAGTCCGCAGGGGAGTAGCACAGATACGCAGTATTTT. The chain has TRBV27 and TRBJ2-3, with D perhaps matching TRBD1 (6 bases). V lost 5 bases and J lost 0, with 12 bases in between. Germline CDR1 is MNHEY and CDR2 is SMNVEV (reference sequence). This CDR3 is built from 15 residues.

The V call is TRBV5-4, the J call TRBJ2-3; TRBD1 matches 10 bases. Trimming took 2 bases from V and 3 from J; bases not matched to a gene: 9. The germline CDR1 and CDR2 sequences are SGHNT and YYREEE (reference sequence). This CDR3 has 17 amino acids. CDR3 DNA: TGTGCCAGCAGCTTCCATCCCGGGACAGGGGTAACAGATACGCAGTATTTT. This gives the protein CASSFHPGTGVTDTQYF. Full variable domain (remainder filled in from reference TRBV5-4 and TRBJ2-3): ETGVTQSPTHLIKTRGQQVTLRCSSQSGHNTVSWYQQALGQGPQFIFQYYREEENGRGNFPPRFSGLQFPNYSSELNVNALELDDSALYLCASSFHPGTGVTDTQYFGPGTRLTVL.

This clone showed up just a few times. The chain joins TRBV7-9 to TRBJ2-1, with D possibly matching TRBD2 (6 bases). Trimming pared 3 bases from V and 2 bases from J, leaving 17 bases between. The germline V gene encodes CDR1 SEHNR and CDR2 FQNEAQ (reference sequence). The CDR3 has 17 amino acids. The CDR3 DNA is TGTGCCAGCAGCTTCCCTTCTACGGGAGCTGCCTACAATGAGCAGTTCTTC. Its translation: CASSFPSTGAAYNEQFF.

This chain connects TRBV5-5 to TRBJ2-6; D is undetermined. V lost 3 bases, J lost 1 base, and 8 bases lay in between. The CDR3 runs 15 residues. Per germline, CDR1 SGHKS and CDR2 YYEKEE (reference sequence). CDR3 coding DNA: TGTGCCAGCAGCTCCCCGTTATCTGGGGCCAACGTCCTGACTTTC. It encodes CASSSPLSGANVLTF.

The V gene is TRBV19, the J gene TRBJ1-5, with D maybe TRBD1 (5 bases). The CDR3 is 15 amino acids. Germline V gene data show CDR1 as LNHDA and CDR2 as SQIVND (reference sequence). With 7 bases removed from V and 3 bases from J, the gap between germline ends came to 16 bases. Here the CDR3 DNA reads TGTGCCAGTAATTACGGACACCTTGTCAATCAGCCCCAGCATTTT. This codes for CASNYGHLVNQPQHF.

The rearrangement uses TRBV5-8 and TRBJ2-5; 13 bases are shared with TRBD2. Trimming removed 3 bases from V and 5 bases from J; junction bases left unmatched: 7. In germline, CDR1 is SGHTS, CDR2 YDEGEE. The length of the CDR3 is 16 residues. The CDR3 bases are TGTGCCAGCAGCTCCGGACTAGCGGGAGACGGCGAGACCCAGTACTTC. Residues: CASSSGLAGDGETQYF.

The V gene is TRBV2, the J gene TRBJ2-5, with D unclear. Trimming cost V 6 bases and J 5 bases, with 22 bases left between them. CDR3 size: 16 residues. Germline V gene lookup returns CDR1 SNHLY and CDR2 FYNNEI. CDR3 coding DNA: TGTGCCAGCAGCTGGGCATTGAGTGATGGTCGGGAGACCCAGTACTTC. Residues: CASSWALSDGRETQYF.